This TCR beta chain came from a study of T cell repertoires in cytomegalovirus infection. The wider study: It was the public TCR beta signatures that indicated both CMV infection and matching HLA type.

Study-wide results and limits: There were carriers of CMV plus the relevant HLA, and cumulative public TCR beta family frequency identified them.

TCRdb re-derived calls from the reads in MiXCR, one entry per CDR3 protein. The profile shows approximately 770,000 distinct CDR3 sequences, roughly 29% of them singletons. For this clonotype: Its antigen remains unidentified.

Germline trimming cut 3 bases from V and 5 bases from J; bases unmatched to any gene: 10. This CDR3 is built from 16 residues. Looked up from germline, CDR1 is LGHNT and CDR2 is FRNRAP. V is TRBV12-5 and J is TRBJ2-1; the match to TRBD2 covers 7 bases. The TCR sequence derives from a human donor in good health (CMV status not recorded). Some clones in this sample may be carry-over from other donors' samples. Sequenced here: cultured CD8+ T cells from PBMCs, sampled from culture after CMV antigen stimulation. CDR3 region: CASGFYLGGIHNEQFF. The CDR3 coding sequence is TGTGCTAGTGGTTTCTACTTGGGGGGGATACACAATGAGCAGTTCTTC.